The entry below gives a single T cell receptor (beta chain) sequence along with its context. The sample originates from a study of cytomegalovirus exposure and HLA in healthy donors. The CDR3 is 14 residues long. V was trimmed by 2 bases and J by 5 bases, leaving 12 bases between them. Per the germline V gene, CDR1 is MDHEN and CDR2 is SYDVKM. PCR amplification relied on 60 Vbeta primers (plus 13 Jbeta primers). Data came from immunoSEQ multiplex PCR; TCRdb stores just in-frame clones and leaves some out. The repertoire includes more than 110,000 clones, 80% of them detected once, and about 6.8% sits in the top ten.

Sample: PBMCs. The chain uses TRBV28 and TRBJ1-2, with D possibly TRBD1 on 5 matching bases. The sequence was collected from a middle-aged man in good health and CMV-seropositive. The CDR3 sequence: CASSLGWGGYGYTF. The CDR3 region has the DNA TGTGCCAGCAGTTTAGGTTGGGGGGGGTATGGCTACACCTTC.